A single sample gave rise to the 11 T cell receptor beta chains below, sequenced in a study of CXCR3-negative and CXCR3-positive naive CD8 T cells. UMI-labeled 5' RACE yielded the TRB cDNA libraries. TCRdb re-called the 5' RACE reads, yielding one record per CDR3 amino acid sequence without DNA. The sample table includes approximately 59,000 distinct CDR3 sequences. These receptors' targets are unknown. Study-level points and caveats: Comparison of naive cells showed more hydrophobic TRB CDR3s in CXCR3-positive than in CXCR3-negative naive cells.

Material for sequencing was naive CXCR3+ CD8+ T cells from blood. Subset noted: CD45RO-CCR7+CD27+CD95- naive CD8+ T cells expressing CXCR3 (TNR3+). The receptors here all came from a human donor in good health. Some clones in this sample may be carry-over from other donors' samples.

The gene calls are TRBV28 and TRBJ1-1. The CDR3 is 14 residues long. Germline CDR1 is MDHEN and CDR2 is SYDVKM. The CDR3 spells CASSLYPFNTEAFF. Full variable domain (remainder filled in from reference TRBV28 and TRBJ1-1): DVKVTQSSRYLVKRTGEKVFLECVQDMDHENMFWYRQDPGLGLRLIYFSYDVKMKEKGDIPEGYSVSREKKERFSLILESASTNQTSMYLCASSLYPFNTEAFFGQGTRLTVV.

The rearrangement joins TRBV7-9 to TRBJ2-7; TCRdb selects TRBD1, and the lack of DNA leaves this call unchecked. The germline V gene has CDR1 SEHNR and CDR2 FQNEAQ (reference sequence). This CDR3 is 16 amino acids long. Here the CDR3 reads CASSSPGQVLSYEQYF.

This chain uses TRBV4-3 with TRBJ2-1. The CDR3 covers 16 residues. Germline CDR1 LGHNA, CDR2 YSLEER. The CDR3 sequence is CASSQESLGSYNEQFF.

V and J are TRBV19 and TRBJ2-1; no DNA is available, so the TRBD2 call from TCRdb remains unchecked. This CDR3 is built from 16 residues. Germline-derived CDR1 and CDR2 are LNHDA and SQIVND (reference sequence). CDR3: CASSIGTRAAYNEQFF. Using reference TRBV19 and TRBJ2-1 for the parts outside the CDR3, the full variable domain is DGGITQSPKYLFRKEGQNVTLSCEQNLNHDAMYWYRQDPGQGLRLIYYSQIVNDFQKGDIAEGYSVSREKKESFPLTVTSAQKNPTAFYLCASSIGTRAAYNEQFFGPGTRLTVL.

V gene TRBV7-2 combines with J gene TRBJ2-1; TCRdb outputs TRBD1, but without DNA this stays unchecked. Germline CDR1 SGHTA, CDR2 FQGNSA. The CDR3 sequence is 15 residues long. The CDR3 protein is CASSFRDASYNEQFF. Complete variable domain (other parts from reference TRBV7-2 and TRBJ2-1): GAGVSQSPSNKVTEKGKDVELRCDPISGHTALYWYRQSLGQGLEFLIYFQGNSAPDKSGLPSDRFSAERTGGSVSTLTIQRTQQEDSAVYLCASSFRDASYNEQFFGPGTRLTVL.

The V gene is TRBV7-2, the J gene TRBJ2-2. Per the germline V gene, CDR1 is SGHTA and CDR2 is FQGNSA. The CDR3 extends over 13 amino acids. The CDR3: CASSLVSTGELFF.

The chain couples TRBV28 to TRBJ2-4. This CDR3 is 13 amino acids long. The germline gives CDR1 MDHEN, CDR2 SYDVKM. The chain's CDR3 is CASSDVDQNIQYF.

The rearrangement joins TRBV20-1 to TRBJ2-7; the D gene TCRdb calls, TRBD2, cannot be checked with no DNA. CDR1 is DFQATT and CDR2 is SNEGSKA in the germline V gene (reference sequence). The CDR3 runs 12 residues. The CDR3 is CSARDYTYEQYF.

The V and J genes are TRBV29-1 and TRBJ1-2; TCRdb's D call of TRBD1 is untestable without DNA. Germline-derived CDR1 and CDR2 are SQVTM and ANQGSEA. There are 13 residues in the CDR3. The CDR3 is CSVDPFTGDGYTF.

J is TRBJ2-7 and V is TRBV3-1; TCRdb selects TRBD1, and the lack of DNA leaves this call unchecked. CDR3 length: 13 amino acids. Germline assignment: CDR1 LGHDT and CDR2 YNNKEL (reference sequence). CDR3: CASSQEARGEQYF.

The chain carries TRBV27 and TRBJ2-1; TCRdb proposes TRBD1, but this gene call is untestable without DNA. This CDR3 is built from 16 residues. Per the germline V gene, CDR1 is MNHEY and CDR2 is SMNVEV (reference sequence). The CDR3 reads CASSPYRGSSYNEQFF.